Detailed here is one T cell receptor beta chain. The entry originates in a study of blood T cell repertoires in COVID-19. Study background: Acute-phase and convalescent COVID-19 samples originated in the United States, Italy and Spain. PBMCs, B-cell-depleted T cells, or T cells provided the cDNA or gDNA that made up the material.

Per the original methods: Counts of nucleated cells, estimated from reference gene primer amplification, were obtained. Clones were read by immunoSEQ multiplex PCR, and TCRdb kept only the in-frame ones, dropping some. V and J calls and clone size are as listed in that table; D and trimming were resolved from the DNA. The sample holds fewer than 300,000 clones, roughly 89% seen once. CDR3 size: 16 residues. Germline CDR1 is MNHEY and CDR2 is SMNVEV (reference sequence). The V end lost 2 bases, the J end lost 0 bases, and 11 bases lay between the germline ends. This chain links TRBV27 with TRBJ2-1; D gene unclear. The TCR was taken from a man younger than 40 with acute or convalescent COVID-19. The specimen sequenced was peripheral blood. The CDR3, as DNA: TGTGCCAGCAGTTTACGCGCTTCCGGCTCCTACAATGAGCAGTTCTTC. Translated: CASSLRASGSYNEQFF.